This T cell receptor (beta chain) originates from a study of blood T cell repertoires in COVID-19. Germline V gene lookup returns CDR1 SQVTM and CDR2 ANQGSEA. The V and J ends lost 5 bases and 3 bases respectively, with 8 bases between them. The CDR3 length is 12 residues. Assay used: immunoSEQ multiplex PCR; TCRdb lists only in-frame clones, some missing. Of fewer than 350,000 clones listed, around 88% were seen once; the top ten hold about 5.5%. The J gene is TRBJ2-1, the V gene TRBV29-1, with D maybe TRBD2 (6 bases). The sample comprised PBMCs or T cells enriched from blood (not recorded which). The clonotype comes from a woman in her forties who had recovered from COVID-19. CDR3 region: CSVLRDYNEQFF. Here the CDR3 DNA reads TGCAGCGTTTTGCGGGACTACAATGAGCAGTTCTTC.